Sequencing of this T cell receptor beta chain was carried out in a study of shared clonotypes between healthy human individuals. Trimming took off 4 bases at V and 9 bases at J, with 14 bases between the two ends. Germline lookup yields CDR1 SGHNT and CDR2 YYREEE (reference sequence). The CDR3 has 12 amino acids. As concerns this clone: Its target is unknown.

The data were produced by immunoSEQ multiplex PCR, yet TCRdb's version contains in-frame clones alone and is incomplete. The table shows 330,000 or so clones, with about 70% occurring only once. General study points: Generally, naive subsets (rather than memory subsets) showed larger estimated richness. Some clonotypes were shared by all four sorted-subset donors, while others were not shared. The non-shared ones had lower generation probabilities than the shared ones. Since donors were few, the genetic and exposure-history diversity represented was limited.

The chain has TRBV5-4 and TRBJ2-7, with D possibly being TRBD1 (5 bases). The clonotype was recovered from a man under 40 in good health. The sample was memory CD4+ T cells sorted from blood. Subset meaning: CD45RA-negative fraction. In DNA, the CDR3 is TGTGCCAGCAGCCTCTACGGACAAGGGCAGTACTTC. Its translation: CASSLYGQGQYF.